The present T cell receptor beta chain was sequenced within a study of blood T cell repertoires in COVID-19. At the level of the study: Specimens from acute and convalescent COVID-19 originated in the United States, Italy and Spain. The cDNA or gDNA used as material had been derived from T cells, B-cell-depleted T cells, or PBMCs.

The authors' processing: Reference gene primer amplification gave estimated nucleated cell counts. The repertoire was sequenced with immunoSEQ multiplex PCR; TCRdb's copy has only in-frame clones and lacks some. D and trimming come from the DNA, and the V and J calls and clone size come from that table. This sample has roughly 90,000 clones, with approximately 87% found just once. The CDR3 is 12 residues long. Germline V gene lookup returns CDR1 LNHDA and CDR2 SQIVND (reference sequence). V shed 11 bases and J 3 bases; nucleotides not matched to a gene: 4. The clonotype was recovered from a human donor in a cohort sampled during active COVID-19. Specimen: peripheral blood. The rearrangement uses TRBV19 and TRBJ2-7; 10 positions agree with TRBD1. The CDR3 loop reads CAVRDRGYEQYF. CDR3 nucleotide sequence: TGTGCCGTAAGGGACAGGGGCTACGAGCAGTACTTC.